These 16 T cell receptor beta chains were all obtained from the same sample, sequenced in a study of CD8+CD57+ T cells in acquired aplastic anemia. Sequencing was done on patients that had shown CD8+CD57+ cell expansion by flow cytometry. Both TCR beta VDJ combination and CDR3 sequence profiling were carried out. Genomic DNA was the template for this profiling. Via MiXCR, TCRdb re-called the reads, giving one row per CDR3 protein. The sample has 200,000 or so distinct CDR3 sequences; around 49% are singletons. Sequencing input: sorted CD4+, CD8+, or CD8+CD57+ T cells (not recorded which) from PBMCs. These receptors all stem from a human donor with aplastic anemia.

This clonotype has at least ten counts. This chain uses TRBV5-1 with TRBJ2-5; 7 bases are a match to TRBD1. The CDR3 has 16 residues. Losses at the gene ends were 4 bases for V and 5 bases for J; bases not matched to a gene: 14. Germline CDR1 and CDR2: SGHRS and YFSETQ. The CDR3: CASSKNPGTAEETQYF. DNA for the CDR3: TGCGCCAGCAGCAAGAACCCCGGGACAGCAGAGGAGACCCAGTACTTC.

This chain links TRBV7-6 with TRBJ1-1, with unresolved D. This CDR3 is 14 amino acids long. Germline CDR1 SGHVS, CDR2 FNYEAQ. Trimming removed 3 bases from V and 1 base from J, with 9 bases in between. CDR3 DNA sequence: TGTGCCAGCAGCTTTCAAGCCGGGAACACTGAAGCTTTCTTT. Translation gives CASSFQAGNTEAFF.

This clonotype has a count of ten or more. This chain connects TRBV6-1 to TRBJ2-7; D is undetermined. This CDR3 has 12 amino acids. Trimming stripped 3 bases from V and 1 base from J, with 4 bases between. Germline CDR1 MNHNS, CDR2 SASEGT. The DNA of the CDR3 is TGTGCCAGCAGTGACAGTTCCTACGAGCAGTACTTC. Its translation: CASSDSSYEQYF.

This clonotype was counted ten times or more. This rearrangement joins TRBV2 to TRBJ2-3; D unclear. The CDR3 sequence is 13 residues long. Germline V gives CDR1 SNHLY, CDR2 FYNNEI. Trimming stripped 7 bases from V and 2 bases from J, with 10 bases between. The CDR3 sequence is CASNGYYTDTQYF. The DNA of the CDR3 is TGTGCCAGCAACGGGTACTACACAGATACGCAGTATTTT.

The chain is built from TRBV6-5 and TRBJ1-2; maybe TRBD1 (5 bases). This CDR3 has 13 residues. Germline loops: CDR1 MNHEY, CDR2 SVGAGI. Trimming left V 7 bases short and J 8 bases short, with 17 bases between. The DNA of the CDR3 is TGTGCCAGCAAGGGGCCGCTTTATGGCGGCTACACCTTC. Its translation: CASKGPLYGGYTF.

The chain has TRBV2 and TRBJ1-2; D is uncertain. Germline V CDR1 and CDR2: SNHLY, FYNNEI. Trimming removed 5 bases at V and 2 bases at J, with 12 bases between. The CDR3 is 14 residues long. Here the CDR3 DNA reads TGTGCCAGCAGTTACGAGAGGAAGAACTATGGCTACACCTTC. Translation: CASSYERKNYGYTF.

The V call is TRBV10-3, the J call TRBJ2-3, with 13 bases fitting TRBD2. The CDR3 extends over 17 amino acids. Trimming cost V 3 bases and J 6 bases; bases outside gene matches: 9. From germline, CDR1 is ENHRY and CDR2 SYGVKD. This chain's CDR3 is CAISDGTSGTTHDTQYF. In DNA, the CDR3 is TGTGCCATCAGTGACGGGACTAGCGGGACTACACATGATACGCAGTATTTT.

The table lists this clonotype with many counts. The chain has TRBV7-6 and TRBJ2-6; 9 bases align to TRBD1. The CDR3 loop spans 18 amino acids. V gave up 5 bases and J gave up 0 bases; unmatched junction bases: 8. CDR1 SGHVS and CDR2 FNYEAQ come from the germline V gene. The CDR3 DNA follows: TGTGCCAGCAGCCCTCGACAGGGGGTTTTCTCTGGGGCCAACGTCCTGACTTTC. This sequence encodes CASSPRQGVFSGANVLTF.

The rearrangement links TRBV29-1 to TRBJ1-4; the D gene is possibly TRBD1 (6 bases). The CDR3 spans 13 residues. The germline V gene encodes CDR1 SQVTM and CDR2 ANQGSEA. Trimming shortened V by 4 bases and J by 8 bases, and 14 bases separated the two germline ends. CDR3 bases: TGCAGCGTTGGACGGGGGGGCGTCGAAAAACTGTTTTTT. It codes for CSVGRGGVEKLFF.

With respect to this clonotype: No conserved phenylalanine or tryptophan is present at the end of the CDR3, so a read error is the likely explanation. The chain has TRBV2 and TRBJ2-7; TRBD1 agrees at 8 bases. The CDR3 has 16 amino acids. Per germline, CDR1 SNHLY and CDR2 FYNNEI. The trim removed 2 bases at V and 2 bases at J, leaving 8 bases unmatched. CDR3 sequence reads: CASSEYPGQGTYEQYL. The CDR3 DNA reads TGTGCCAGCAGTGAATACCCCGGACAGGGTACCTACGAGCAGTACCTC.

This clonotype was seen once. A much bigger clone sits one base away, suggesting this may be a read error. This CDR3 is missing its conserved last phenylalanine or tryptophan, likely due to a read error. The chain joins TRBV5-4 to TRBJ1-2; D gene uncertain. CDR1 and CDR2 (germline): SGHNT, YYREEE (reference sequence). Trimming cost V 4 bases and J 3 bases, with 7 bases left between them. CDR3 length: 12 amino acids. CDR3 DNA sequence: TGTGCCAGCAGCCAGTCGGACTATGGCTACACCCTC. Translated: CASSQSDYGYTL.

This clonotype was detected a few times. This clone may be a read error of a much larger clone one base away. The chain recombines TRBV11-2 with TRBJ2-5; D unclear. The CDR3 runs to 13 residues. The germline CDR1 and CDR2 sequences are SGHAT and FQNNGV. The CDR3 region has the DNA TGTGTCAGCAGCTTAGATCCGGAAGAGACCCAGTACTTC. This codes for CVSSLDPEETQYF.

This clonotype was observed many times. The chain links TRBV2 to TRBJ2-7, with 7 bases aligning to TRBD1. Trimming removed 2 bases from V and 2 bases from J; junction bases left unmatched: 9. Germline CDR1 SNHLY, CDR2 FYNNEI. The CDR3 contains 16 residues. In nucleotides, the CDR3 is TGTGCCAGCAGTGAAACCAGGGGGACGGGAACCTACGAGCAGTACTTC. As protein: CASSETRGTGTYEQYF.

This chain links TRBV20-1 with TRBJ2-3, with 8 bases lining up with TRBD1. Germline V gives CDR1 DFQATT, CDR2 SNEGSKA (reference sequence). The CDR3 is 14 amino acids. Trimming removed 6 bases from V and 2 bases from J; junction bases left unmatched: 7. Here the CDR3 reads CSATDREYTDTQYF. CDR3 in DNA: TGCAGTGCCACGGACAGGGAATACACAGATACGCAGTATTTT.

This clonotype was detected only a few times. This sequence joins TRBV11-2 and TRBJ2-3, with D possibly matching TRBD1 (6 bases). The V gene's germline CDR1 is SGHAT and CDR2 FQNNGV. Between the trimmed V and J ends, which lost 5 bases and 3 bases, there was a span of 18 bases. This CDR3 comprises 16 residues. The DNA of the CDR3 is TGTGCCAGCAGCCACGACCTGGGGGCAGGAACAGATACGCAGTATTTT. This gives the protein CASSHDLGAGTDTQYF.

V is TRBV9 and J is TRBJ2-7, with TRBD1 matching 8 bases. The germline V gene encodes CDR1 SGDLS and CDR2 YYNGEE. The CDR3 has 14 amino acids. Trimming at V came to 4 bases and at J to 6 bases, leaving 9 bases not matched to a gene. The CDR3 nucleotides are TGTGCCAGCAGCTTTGCCGACAGGGGAGGCGAGCAGTACTTC. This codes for CASSFADRGGEQYF.